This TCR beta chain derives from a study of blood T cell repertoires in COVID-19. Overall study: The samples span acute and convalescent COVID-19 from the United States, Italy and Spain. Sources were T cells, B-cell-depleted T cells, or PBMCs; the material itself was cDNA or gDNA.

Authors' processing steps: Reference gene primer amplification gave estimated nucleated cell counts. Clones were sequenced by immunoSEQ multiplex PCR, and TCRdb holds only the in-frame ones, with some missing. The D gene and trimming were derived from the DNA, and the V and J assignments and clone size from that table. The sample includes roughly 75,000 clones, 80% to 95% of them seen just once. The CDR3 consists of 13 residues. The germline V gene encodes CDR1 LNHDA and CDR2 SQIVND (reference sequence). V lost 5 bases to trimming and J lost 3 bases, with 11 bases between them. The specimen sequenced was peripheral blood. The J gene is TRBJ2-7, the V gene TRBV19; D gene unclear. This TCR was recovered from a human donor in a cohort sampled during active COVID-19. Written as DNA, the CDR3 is TGTGCCAGTAGTCAAGGCGGATACTACGAGCAGTACTTC. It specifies CASSQGGYYEQYF. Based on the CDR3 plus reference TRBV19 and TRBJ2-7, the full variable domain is DGGITQSPKYLFRKEGQNVTLSCEQNLNHDAMYWYRQDPGQGLRLIYYSQIVNDFQKGDIAEGYSVSREKKESFPLTVTSAQKNPTAFYLCASSQGGYYEQYFGPGTRLTVT.